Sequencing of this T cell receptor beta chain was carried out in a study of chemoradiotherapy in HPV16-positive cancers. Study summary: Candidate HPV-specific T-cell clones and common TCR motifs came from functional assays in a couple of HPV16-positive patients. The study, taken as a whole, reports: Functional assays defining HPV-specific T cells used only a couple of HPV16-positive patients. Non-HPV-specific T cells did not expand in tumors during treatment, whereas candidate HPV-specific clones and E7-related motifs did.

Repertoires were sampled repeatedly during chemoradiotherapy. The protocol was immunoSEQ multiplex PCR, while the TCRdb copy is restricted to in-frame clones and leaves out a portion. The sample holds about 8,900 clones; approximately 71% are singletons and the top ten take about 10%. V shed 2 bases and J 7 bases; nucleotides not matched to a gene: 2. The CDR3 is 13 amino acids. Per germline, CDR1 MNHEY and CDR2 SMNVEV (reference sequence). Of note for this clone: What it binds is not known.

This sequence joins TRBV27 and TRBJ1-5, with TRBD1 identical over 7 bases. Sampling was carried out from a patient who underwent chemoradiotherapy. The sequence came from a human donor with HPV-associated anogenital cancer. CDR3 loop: CASSLNRGQPQHF. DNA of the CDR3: TGTGCCAGCAGTTTAAACAGGGGACAGCCCCAGCATTTT.